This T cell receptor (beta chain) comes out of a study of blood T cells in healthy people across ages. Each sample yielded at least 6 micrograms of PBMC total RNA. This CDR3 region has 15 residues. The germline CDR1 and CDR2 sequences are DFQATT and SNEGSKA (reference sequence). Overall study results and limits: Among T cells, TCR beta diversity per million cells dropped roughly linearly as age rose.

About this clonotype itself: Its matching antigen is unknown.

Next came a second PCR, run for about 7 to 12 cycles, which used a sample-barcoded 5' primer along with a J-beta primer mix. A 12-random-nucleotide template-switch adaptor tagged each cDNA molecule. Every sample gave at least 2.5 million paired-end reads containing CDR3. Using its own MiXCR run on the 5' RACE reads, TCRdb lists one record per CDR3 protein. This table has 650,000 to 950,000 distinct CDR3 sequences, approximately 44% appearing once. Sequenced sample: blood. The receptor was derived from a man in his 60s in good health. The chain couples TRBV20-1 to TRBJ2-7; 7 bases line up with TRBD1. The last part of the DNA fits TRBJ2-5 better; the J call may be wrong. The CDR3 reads CSARNPGTAQETQYF. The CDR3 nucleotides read TGCAGTGCTAGAAACCCCGGGACAGCTCAGGAGACCCAGTACTTC.